A selection of T cell receptor beta chains follows, all from one sample in a study of blood T cell repertoires in COVID-19. Data came from immunoSEQ multiplex PCR; TCRdb stores just in-frame clones and leaves some out. This repertoire shows approximately 300,000 clones, 85% to 90% found once; its top ten account for about 10%. Sequenced: PBMCs or T cells enriched from blood (not recorded which). All receptors come from a woman aged 18-35 years who had recovered from COVID-19. Both conserved end residues are part of each CDR3. The D gene is left open where the match is weak. Size is stated for part of the rows, as once, few or many counts, or as a class when the clone is expanded.

CDR3aa,CDR3nt,j_gene,abundance,d_gene,v_gene
CASSVDLAGAEQYF,TGTGCCAGCAGCGTAGACCTAGCGGGGGCCGAGCAGTACTTC,TRBJ2-7,NA,TRBD2,TRBV9
CASSGVLAAGELFF,TGTGCCAGCAGCGGCGTTCTAGCGGCCGGGGAGCTGTTTTTT,TRBJ2-2,few,TRBD2,TRBV9
CAWSAYYMDSNQPQHF,TGTGCCTGGAGTGCGTACTACATGGATAGCAATCAGCCCCAGCATTTT,TRBJ1-5,NA,NA,TRBV30
CASSLGRRQGAGNTIYF,TGTGCCAGCAGCTTAGGCCGGAGACAGGGGGCTGGAAACACCATATATTTT,TRBJ1-3,once,TRBD1,TRBV13
CASSQDHLAGLEQFF,TGTGCCAGCAGCCAAGATCACCTAGCGGGACTTGAGCAGTTCTTC,TRBJ2-1,NA,TRBD2,TRBV4-2
CASSIHERAGTEAFF,TGTGCCAGCAGCATACACGAGCGGGCCGGGACTGAAGCTTTCTTT,TRBJ1-1,NA,NA,TRBV6-5
CASSMRTGSSYEQYF,TGTGCCAGTAGTATGAGGACAGGGAGCTCCTACGAGCAGTACTTC,TRBJ2-7,NA,TRBD1,TRBV19
CASSFGGAPLRNTEAFF,TGTGCCAGCAGCTTTGGGGGGGCCCCTTTAAGGAACACTGAAGCTTTCTTT,TRBJ1-1,NA,NA,TRBV5-4
CAIQKGQNYEQYF,TGTGCAATTCAGAAGGGACAGAACTACGAGCAGTACTTC,TRBJ2-7,NA,TRBD1,TRBV28
CASSQDNYRRGRKYEQYF,TGCGCCAGCAGCCAAGATAATTATCGTAGGGGTCGGAAATACGAGCAGTACTTC,TRBJ2-7,NA,NA,TRBV4-1
CASSESGGRQETQYF,TGCGCCAGCAGTGAGTCCGGGGGAAGGCAAGAGACCCAGTACTTC,TRBJ2-5,NA,NA,TRBV10-2
CAWSWGDSAYEQYF,TGTGCCTGGTCTTGGGGGGACAGTGCCTACGAGCAGTACTTC,TRBJ2-7,NA,NA,TRBV30
CASSGQFTSGNTIYF,TGTGCCAGCAGCGGACAGTTCACCTCTGGAAACACCATATATTTT,TRBJ1-3,NA,NA,TRBV9
CATLTYGAFF,TGCGCCACCCTGACTTACGGAGCTTTCTTT,TRBJ1-1,NA,NA,TRBV5-1
CASSQLTGTGTFPSPLHF,TGTGCCAGCAGCCAGCTTACCGGTACCGGGACATTCCCTTCACCCCTCCACTTT,TRBJ1-6,NA,NA,TRBV4-2
CAWSVRGGTDTQYF,TGTGCCTGGAGTGTACGTGGAGGGACAGATACGCAGTATTTT,TRBJ2-3,NA,NA,TRBV30
CASSLRGRKGYTF,TGTGCCAGCAGTTTAAGGGGAAGAAAGGGCTACACCTTC,TRBJ1-2,NA,NA,TRBV27
CASSLAGNYEQYF,TGTGCCAGCAGCTTGGCGGGAAACTACGAGCAGTACTTC,TRBJ2-7,NA,NA,TRBV11-3
CASSLFRTEGDEQYF,TGTGCCAGTAGTCTTTTTAGGACAGAGGGCGACGAGCAGTACTTC,TRBJ2-7,NA,NA,TRBV19
CASSFGDRGPGYTF,TGTGCCAGCAGTTTTGGGGACAGGGGGCCTGGCTACACCTTC,TRBJ1-2,NA,TRBD1,TRBV27
CASSQGFFSGNTIYF,TGTGCCAGCAGCCAGGGATTTTTCTCTGGAAACACCATATATTTT,TRBJ1-3,NA,NA,TRBV28
CASSYGTGALTGELFF,TGTGCCAGCAGCTACGGGACAGGGGCCTTGACCGGGGAGCTGTTTTTT,TRBJ2-2,NA,TRBD1,TRBV7-2
CASRSDRPNYGYTF,TGTGCCAGCAGGTCAGACAGACCCAACTATGGCTACACCTTC,TRBJ1-2,NA,NA,TRBV6-5
CASSIAGGNNNEQFF,TGTGCCAGTAGTATAGCGGGGGGCAATAACAATGAGCAGTTCTTC,TRBJ2-1,NA,NA,TRBV19
CASSQDQGGSWTEAFF,TGTGCCAGCAGCCAAGATCAAGGGGGCTCATGGACTGAAGCTTTCTTT,TRBJ1-1,NA,TRBD1,TRBV3-1/TRBV3-2
CASLIRPGSNEKLFF,TGTGCCAGTCTTATTCGGCCAGGTTCAAATGAAAAACTGTTTTTT,TRBJ1-4,NA,NA,TRBV2
CASSSQDREAFF,TGTGCCAGCAGCTCCCAGGACAGGGAAGCTTTCTTT,TRBJ1-1,NA,TRBD1,TRBV7-9
CASSEQGAIQPQHF,TGTGCCAGCAGCGAACAGGGGGCGATTCAGCCCCAGCATTTT,TRBJ1-5,NA,TRBD1,TRBV7-9
CASSPRQGILISGYEQYF,TGTGCCAGCAGCCCCCGACAGGGGATATTAATAAGTGGCTACGAGCAGTACTTC,TRBJ2-7,NA,TRBD1,TRBV28
CASGLGAKRQGKSSNQPQHF,TGTGCTAGTGGTTTGGGAGCAAAACGACAGGGAAAAAGTAGCAATCAGCCCCAGCATTTT,TRBJ1-5,NA,TRBD1,TRBV12-5
CASSSGRGNEAFF,TGTGCCAGCAGTTCTGGACGAGGGAATGAAGCTTTCTTT,TRBJ1-1,NA,NA,TRBV12-3/TRBV12-4
CASSFGMDRGNQPQHF,TGTGCCAGCAGTTTTGGTATGGACAGGGGAAATCAGCCCCAGCATTTT,TRBJ1-5,NA,TRBD1,TRBV27
CASSLHSDGESPLHF,TGCGCCAGCAGCTTGCACAGTGACGGCGAATCACCCCTCCACTTT,TRBJ1-6,NA,NA,TRBV5-1
CASSHSGMGRGEQYF,TGTGCCAGCAGCCATAGCGGGATGGGCCGGGGCGAGCAGTACTTC,TRBJ2-7,NA,TRBD2,TRBV7-8
CASSYSAGKYEQYF,TGTGCCAGCAGTTACTCGGCAGGGAAGTACGAGCAGTACTTC,TRBJ2-7,NA,NA,TRBV6-5
CAWGGRDHGYTF,TGTGCCTGGGGGGGCAGGGATCATGGCTACACCTTC,TRBJ1-2,NA,NA,TRBV30
CASRTGAGTDTQYF,TGTGCCAGCAGGACAGGGGCCGGCACAGATACGCAGTATTTT,TRBJ2-3,NA,TRBD1,TRBV6-5
CASNLQGMAQPQHF,TGTGCCAGCAACCTGCAGGGAATGGCTCAGCCCCAGCATTTT,TRBJ1-5,NA,NA,TRBV28
CASSVGTGITEAFF,TGTGCCAGCAGCGTTGGGACAGGGATCACTGAAGCTTTCTTT,TRBJ1-1,NA,TRBD1,TRBV6-5
CASSLTGTGNQPQHF,TGTGCCAGCAGCCTAACGGGGACAGGTAATCAGCCCCAGCATTTT,TRBJ1-5,NA,TRBD1,TRBV5-6